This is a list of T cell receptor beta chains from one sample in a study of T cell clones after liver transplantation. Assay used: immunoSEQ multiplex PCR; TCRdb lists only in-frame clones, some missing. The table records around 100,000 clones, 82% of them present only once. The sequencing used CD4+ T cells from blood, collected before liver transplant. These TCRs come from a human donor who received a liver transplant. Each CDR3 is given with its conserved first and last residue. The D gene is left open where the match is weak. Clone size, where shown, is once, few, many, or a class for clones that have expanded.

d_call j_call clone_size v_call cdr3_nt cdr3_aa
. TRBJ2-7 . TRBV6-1 TGTGCCAGCACGAGGGCTCCGACCTACGAGCAGTACTTC CASTRAPTYEQYF
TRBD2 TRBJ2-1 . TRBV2 TGTGCCAGCAGGGAAAAACAAGCGGGAGAGGCCTACAATGAGCAGTTCTTC CASREKQAGEAYNEQFF
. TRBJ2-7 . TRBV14 TGTGCCAGCAGCCAACTCCGGGGGCTGGAGCAGTACTTC CASSQLRGLEQYF
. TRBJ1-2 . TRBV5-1 TGCGCCAGCAGCTTGGAAGTCCGGGATGGCTACACCTTC CASSLEVRDGYTF
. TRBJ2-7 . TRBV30 TGTGCCTGGAGTCCTAGCCGTTGGGAGCAGTACTTC CAWSPSRWEQYF
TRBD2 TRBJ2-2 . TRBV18 TGTGCCAGCTCACTTGAAGCGGGAGTGAGAACCGGGGAGCTGTTTTTT CASSLEAGVRTGELFF
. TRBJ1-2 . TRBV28 TGTGCCAGTCGCTTAGGGGGGGCTAACTATGGCTACACCTTC CASRLGGANYGYTF
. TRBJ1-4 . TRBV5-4 TGTGCCAGCAGCTTGTCACAGTCCGGCACACTGTTTTTT CASSLSQSGTLFF
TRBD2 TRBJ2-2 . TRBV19 TGTGCCAGTAGTATCGGACTAGCGGGGCCGCCGGGGACCGGGGAGCTGTTTTTT CASSIGLAGPPGTGELFF
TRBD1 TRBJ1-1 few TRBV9 TGTGCCAGCAGCGAAACGACAGGGTACACTGAAGCTTTCTTT CASSETTGYTEAFF
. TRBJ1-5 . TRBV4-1 TGCGCCAGCAGCCAAGCCCCTATCCAGCCCCAGCATTTT CASSQAPIQPQHF
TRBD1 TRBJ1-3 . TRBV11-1 TGTGCCAGCAGCCCACGACAGGGGCAAATGAGCTCTGGAAACACCATATATTTT CASSPRQGQMSSGNTIYF
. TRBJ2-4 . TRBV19 TGTGCCAGTAGTATAGAGGCGGGCGTCAAAAACATTCAGTACTTC CASSIEAGVKNIQYF
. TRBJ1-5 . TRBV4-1 TGCGCCAGCAGCCTCCGGGACGATGGCAATCAGCCCCAGCATTTT CASSLRDDGNQPQHF
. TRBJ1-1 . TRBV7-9 TGTGCCAGCAGCTTGGGCCTATGGGGGGCCACTGAAGCTTTCTTT CASSLGLWGATEAFF
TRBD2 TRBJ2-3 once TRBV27 TGTGCCAGCAGTTTATATGGACTAGGAAGAGATACGCAGTATTTT CASSLYGLGRDTQYF
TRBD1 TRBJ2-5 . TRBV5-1 TGCGCCAGCAGCTTGCAAGGACAGGGGAAGTTAGAGACCCAGTACTTC CASSLQGQGKLETQYF
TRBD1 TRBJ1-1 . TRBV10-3 TGTGCCATCAGTTCCGGGACAGGGTTTGTGAACACTGAAGCTTTCTTT CAISSGTGFVNTEAFF
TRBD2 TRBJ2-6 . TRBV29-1 TGCAGCGTTGAAGAAGGGACTAGCGGGGCAGTCGTCCTGACTTTC CSVEEGTSGAVVLTF
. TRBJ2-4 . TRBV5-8 TGTGCCAGCAGCTTGGATCTCGGGGTAAACATTCAGTACTTC CASSLDLGVNIQYF
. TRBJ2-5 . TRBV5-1 TGCGCCAGCAGCTTTGAGGGTATGGGTAGAGAGACCCAGTACTTC CASSFEGMGRETQYF
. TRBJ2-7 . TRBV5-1 TGCGCCAGTATGCCCGCCGGCTCCTACGAGCAGTACTTC CASMPAGSYEQYF
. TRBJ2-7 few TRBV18 TGTGCCAGCTCACCCCCCGGGCAGCCAACCTACGAGCAGTACTTC CASSPPGQPTYEQYF
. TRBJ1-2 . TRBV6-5 TGTGCCAGCGGCCCGCAACGTTCTGTTAGGGTCTACACCTTC CASGPQRSVRVYTF
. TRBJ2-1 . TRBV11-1 TGTGCCAGCAGCTTATCGGGCTCCTACAATGAGCAGTTCTTC CASSLSGSYNEQFF
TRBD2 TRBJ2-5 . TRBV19 TGTGCCGTGGGTACTAGCGGAAGTCTTCAAGAGACCCAGTACTTC CAVGTSGSLQETQYF
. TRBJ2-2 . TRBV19 TGTGCCAGTAGTATCTACGGCACCGGGGAGCTGTTTTTT CASSIYGTGELFF
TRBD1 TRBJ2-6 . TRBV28 TGTGCCAGCAGTTTAAAGGACAGGGTTGGTGGGGCCAACGTCCTGACTTTC CASSLKDRVGGANVLTF
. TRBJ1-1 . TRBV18 TGTGCCAGCTCACGGCCGGGGGGAAAAGCTTTCTTT CASSRPGGKAFF
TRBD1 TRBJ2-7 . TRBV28 TGTGCCAGGAGACCGACAGGGTCGGCCTACGAGCAGTACTTC CARRPTGSAYEQYF
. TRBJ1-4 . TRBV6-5 TGTGCCAGCACTAGAGGGAAGGGAGGGGAAAAACTGTTTTTT CASTRGKGGEKLFF
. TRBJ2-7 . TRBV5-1 TGCGCCAGCAGCTTGCAAACTACTACCTACGAGCAGTACTTC CASSLQTTTYEQYF
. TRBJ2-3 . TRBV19 TGTGCCAGTTCCGGCGGAGCCTACAGCACAGATACGCAGTATTTT CASSGGAYSTDTQYF
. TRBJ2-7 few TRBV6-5 TGTGCCAGCAGTTACGCAGGGGCTTCCTACGAGCAGTACTTC CASSYAGASYEQYF
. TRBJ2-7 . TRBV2 TGTGCCAGCAGTCCTCAAGGGGGGGGAAACTACGAGCAGTACTTC CASSPQGGGNYEQYF
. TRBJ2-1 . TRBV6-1 TGTGCAGGTAGCGGCGGTAGCTCCTACAATGAGCAGTTCTTC CAGSGGSSYNEQFF
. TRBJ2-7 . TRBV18 TGTGCCAGCTCACCGGGACAATACGAGCAGTACTTC CASSPGQYEQYF
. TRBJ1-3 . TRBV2 TGTGCCAGCAGTCCACAGGGCACCGGAAACACCATATATTTT CASSPQGTGNTIYF
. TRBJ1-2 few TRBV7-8 TGTGCCAGCAGCTTAGATGTAACGGGGTCGGGCGGCTACACCTTC CASSLDVTGSGGYTF
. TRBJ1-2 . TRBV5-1 TGCGCCAGCAGCCCCAATACTAAAAACTATGGCTACACCTTC CASSPNTKNYGYTF
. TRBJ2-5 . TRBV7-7 TGTGCCAGCAGCCAGGGGCGATCCCAAGAGACCCAGTACTTC CASSQGRSQETQYF
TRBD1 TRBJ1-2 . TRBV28 TGTGCCAGCAGTTTGGCAGGGGGGACTTACAACTATGGCTACACCTTC CASSLAGGTYNYGYTF
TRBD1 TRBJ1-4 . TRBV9 TGTGCCAGCAGCGTCAACAGGGGGGGTGAAAAACTGTTTTTT CASSVNRGGEKLFF
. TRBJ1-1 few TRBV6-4 TGTGCCAGCAGGGCGGGAGGGTTGAACACTGAAGCTTTCTTT CASRAGGLNTEAFF
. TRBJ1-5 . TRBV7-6 TGTGCCAGCAGCTTAGGGGAAGCAGGGATGCATCAGCCCCAGCATTTT CASSLGEAGMHQPQHF
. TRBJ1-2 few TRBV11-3 TGTGCCAGCAGCTTTACACTTAACTATGGCTACACCTTC CASSFTLNYGYTF
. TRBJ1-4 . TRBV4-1 TGCGCCAGCAGCCAAGATCTAGCGGGGGAAACTAATGAAAAACTGTTTTTT CASSQDLAGETNEKLFF
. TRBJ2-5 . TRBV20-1 TGCAGTGGCTGGTGGGAGACCCAGTACTTC CSGWWETQYF
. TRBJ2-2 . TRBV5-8 TGTGCCAGCAGCTTGGTTAGGGCCGGGGAGCTGTTTTTT CASSLVRAGELFF